These 15 T cell receptor beta chains came from one sample sequenced in a study of T-cell reconstitution after alpha-beta-depleted transplantation in children. Construction of the TCRbeta library involved unique molecular identifiers. One entry per CDR3 protein results from TCRdb running MiXCR on the PCR reads. The profile shows a few hundred thousand distinct CDR3 sequences, 10% of them singletons. The input for sequencing was PBMCs from the stem cell graft donor, taken from the stem cell graft. The receptor set was obtained from a human donor who donated a stem cell graft to a child with acute lymphoblastic leukemia.

The chain is built from TRBV15 and TRBJ1-4; D not resolved. Germline loops: CDR1 LNHNV, CDR2 YYDKDF (reference sequence). There are 15 residues in the CDR3. V was trimmed by 1 base and J by 6 bases, leaving 12 bases between them. As DNA, the CDR3 is TGTGCCACCAGCAGAGTGGACGCTGCTGATGAAAAACTGTTTTTT. Translation: CATSRVDAADEKLFF.

This clonotype was found a few times. The rearrangement links TRBV29-1 to TRBJ1-3; no clear D. There are 17 residues in the CDR3. CDR1 SQVTM and CDR2 ANQGSEA come from the germline V gene. Trimming left V 7 bases short and J 0 bases short, with 22 bases between. The chain's CDR3 is CSAGPIERATSGNTIYF. The CDR3 bases are TGCAGCGCCGGGCCTATTGAAAGAGCGACCTCTGGAAACACCATATATTTT. Full variable domain (remainder filled in from reference TRBV29-1 and TRBJ1-3): SAVISQKPSRDICQRGTSLTIQCQVDSQVTMMFWYRQQPGQSLTLIATANQGSEATYESGFVIDKFPISRPNLTFSTLTVSNMSPEDSSIYLCSAGPIERATSGNTIYFGEGSWLTVV.

With regard to this clonotype: The germline gene is not matched at one end of the junction; a read error may be the cause. J is TRBJ2-4 and V is TRBV7-9; 8 bases align to TRBD1. CDR3 length: 15 residues. Germline values: CDR1 SEHNR, CDR2 FQNEAQ (reference sequence). The CDR3 DNA is TGTGCCAGCAGCCCCGACAGGGGAAACAAAAACAGTCAGTACTTC. It yields the protein CASSPDRGNKNSQYF.

This clonotype was picked up a small number of times. The chain is built from TRBV24-1 and TRBJ2-2; tentatively, D is TRBD1 or TRBD2 (6 bases each). Trimming pared 4 bases from V and 4 bases from J, leaving 18 bases between. The CDR3 runs 17 residues. The V gene's germline CDR1 is KGHDR and CDR2 SFDVKD. The CDR3 region is CATSDPRRGEITGELFF. As DNA, the CDR3 is TGTGCCACCAGTGACCCGCGGAGGGGGGAGATCACCGGGGAGCTGTTTTTT.

J is TRBJ1-6 and V is TRBV12-3 or TRBV12-4; D remains unclear. The CDR3 is made up of 15 amino acids. Deletions cut 3 bases from V and 9 bases from J, with 15 bases between. The CDR3 is CASSLAGSGVSPLHF. The CDR3 region has the DNA TGTGCCAGCAGTTTGGCGGGGAGTGGGGTTTCACCCCTCCACTTT.

This clonotype was seen once. The rearrangement links TRBV9 to TRBJ2-1; the D gene is possibly TRBD2 (7 bases). This CDR3 has 16 residues. V lost 3 bases, J lost 3 bases, and 16 bases lay in between. CDR1 is SGDLS and CDR2 is YYNGEE in the germline V gene. CDR3 protein: CASSAKGRGVYNEQFF. In DNA form, the CDR3 reads TGTGCCAGCAGCGCCAAGGGGAGGGGGGTCTACAATGAGCAGTTCTTC.

This clonotype turned up a few times. The chain has TRBV2 and TRBJ1-1, with D uncertain. Germline assignment: CDR1 SNHLY and CDR2 FYNNEI. CDR3 size: 14 residues. V lost 1 base and J lost 7, with 13 bases in between. The CDR3 spells CASSEDGVPGEAFF. CDR3 DNA: TGTGCCAGCAGTGAAGATGGAGTCCCCGGTGAAGCTTTCTTT.

In regard to this clonotype: Just one base apart from a much larger clone, this may be a read error. J is TRBJ2-5 and V is TRBV20-1; D tentatively reads TRBD1 or TRBD2 (5 bases each). The CDR3 is 16 residues long. Germline loops: CDR1 DFQATT, CDR2 SNEGSKA (reference sequence). Trimming took off 2 bases at V and 5 bases at J, with 21 bases between the two ends. In nucleotides, the CDR3 is TGCAGTGCTAGACTCCAAAGGGGAGACAGACACGAGACCCAGTACTTC. This encodes CSARLQRGDRHETQYF.

The V call is TRBV28, the J call TRBJ2-2; no reliable D call. The ends were cut back, 3 bases at V and 5 bases at J, with 13 bases in the middle. CDR3 size: 15 residues. CDR1 and CDR2 (germline): MDHEN, SYDVKM. CDR3 in amino acids: CASSFFGRVTGELFF. For the CDR3, the DNA is TGTGCCAGCAGTTTCTTCGGCAGAGTGACCGGGGAGCTGTTTTTT.

This clonotype was picked up many times. This rearrangement joins TRBV4-2 to TRBJ2-6; 9 nucleotides align to TRBD1. With 3 bases clipped from V and 3 bases from J, the junction kept 6 bases outside the gene matches. CDR3 size: 17 residues. The germline V gene has CDR1 LGHNA and CDR2 YNFKEQ. The DNA for the CDR3 is TGTGCCAGCAGCCAGGGGGACAGGGAGTATGGGGCCAACGTCCTGACTTTC. It encodes CASSQGDREYGANVLTF.

This clonotype was detected ten times or more. The chain's CDR3 is CASSQSSREGSGYTF. The CDR3 nucleotides read TGTGCCAGCAGCCAATCCAGCAGGGAAGGCAGTGGCTACACCTTC. The V and J genes are TRBV3-1 and TRBJ1-2; TRBD1 is a possible D gene (5 bases). The V end lost 2 bases, the J end lost 7 bases, and 17 bases lay between the germline ends. CDR3 length equals 15 residues. Germline CDR1 is LGHDT and CDR2 is YNNKEL (reference sequence).

This clonotype was seen at least ten times. This rearrangement joins TRBV3-1 to TRBJ2-7; no clear D. The V end lost 0 bases, the J end lost 2 bases, and 8 bases lay between the germline ends. Germline V CDR1 and CDR2: LGHDT, YNNKEL (reference sequence). CDR3 length: 14 residues. DNA for the CDR3: TGTGCCAGCAGCCAAGAGTCGATTACCTACGAGCAGTACTTC. This codes for CASSQESITYEQYF.

There are many counts of this clonotype. The chain employs TRBV29-1 and TRBJ2-6; D gene uncertain. Trimming removed 4 bases at V and 10 bases at J, with 8 bases between. The CDR3 spans 11 residues. Per germline, CDR1 SQVTM and CDR2 ANQGSEA. The CDR3 region is CSVGTDNVLTF. CDR3 bases: TGCAGCGTTGGGACGGATAACGTCCTGACTTTC.

V is TRBV12-3 or TRBV12-4 and J is TRBJ1-2; 9 nucleotides line up with TRBD1. Trimming at V came to 7 bases and at J to 8 bases, leaving 11 bases not matched to a gene. CDR3 length: 14 residues. CDR3 in DNA: TGTGCCAGCACCTCAAACAGGGGGCGAGACGGCTACACCTTC. Translating it yields CASTSNRGRDGYTF.

The chain carries TRBV29-1 and TRBJ2-3; D gene uncertain. CDR1 and CDR2 (germline): SQVTM, ANQGSEA. The length of the CDR3 is 13 residues. Trimming removed 4 bases at V and 4 bases at J, with 12 bases between. The CDR3: CSVVSSVADTQYF. CDR3 sequence (DNA): TGCAGCGTTGTTTCTAGTGTAGCAGATACGCAGTATTTT.